Below are 3 T cell receptor beta chains sequenced from a single sample in a study of blood T cells in healthy people across ages. PCR was performed a second time for roughly 6 to 12 cycles using a sample-barcoded 5' primer and a J-beta primer mix. A single record per CDR3 protein comes from TCRdb applying MiXCR to the 5' RACE reads. Among some 760,000 distinct CDR3 sequences listed, about 25% were seen once. The same data also went into a second study, on T cells of mothers and their children.

The specimen was blood. The receptor source for this set is a boy under 18 in good health.

The chain links TRBV15 to TRBJ2-3, with D possibly being TRBD2 (5 bases). From germline, CDR1 is LNHNV and CDR2 YYDKDF (reference sequence). Trimming stripped 1 base from V and 4 bases from J, with 12 bases between. The CDR3 is 15 residues long. DNA for the CDR3: TGTGCCACCAGCAGAGCGGGGTGGTATGCAGATACGCAGTATTTT. It is translated as CATSRAGWYADTQYF.

The V call is TRBV6-1, the J call TRBJ2-3, with D maybe TRBD2 (6 bases). The CDR3 length is 15 residues. Germline V lookup: CDR1 MNHNS, CDR2 SASEGT. The V end lost 11 bases, the J end lost 2 bases, and 20 bases lay between the germline ends. The CDR3 DNA sequence: TGTGCCTCTATGGGGTCGGGAGTATACACAGATACGCAGTATTTT. It codes for CASMGSGVYTDTQYF.

V is TRBV6-2 or TRBV6-3 and J is TRBJ2-2; 7 bases agree with TRBD1. The germline CDR1 and CDR2 sequences are MNHEY and SVGEGT. This CDR3 has 16 amino acids. Trimming cost V 6 bases and J 2 bases; bases outside gene matches: 9. The CDR3 DNA reads TGTGCCAGCAGAAGGACAGGACGGTTTAACACCGGGGAGCTGTTTTTT. It translates to CASRRTGRFNTGELFF.